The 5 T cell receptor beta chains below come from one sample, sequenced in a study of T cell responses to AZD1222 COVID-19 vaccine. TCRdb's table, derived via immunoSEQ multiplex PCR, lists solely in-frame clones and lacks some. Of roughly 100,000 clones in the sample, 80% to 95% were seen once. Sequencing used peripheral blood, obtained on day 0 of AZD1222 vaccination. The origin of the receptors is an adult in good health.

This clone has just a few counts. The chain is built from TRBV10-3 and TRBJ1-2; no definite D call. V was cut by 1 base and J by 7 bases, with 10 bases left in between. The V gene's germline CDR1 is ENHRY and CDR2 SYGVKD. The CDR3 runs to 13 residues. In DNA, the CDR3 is TGTGCCATCAGTGAGTGGGCAGGAATTGGCTACACCTTC. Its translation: CAISEWAGIGYTF.

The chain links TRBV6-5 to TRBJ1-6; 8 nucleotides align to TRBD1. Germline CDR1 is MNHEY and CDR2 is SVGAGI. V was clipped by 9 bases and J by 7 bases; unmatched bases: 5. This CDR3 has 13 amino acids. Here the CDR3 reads CASSRGLNSPLHF. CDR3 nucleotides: TGTGCCAGTTCCAGGGGGCTCAATTCACCCCTCCACTTT.

CDR3: CASSQEPPSQGWAHEQYF. The CDR3 region has the DNA TGTGCCAGCAGCCAAGAACCCCCTAGCCAGGGGTGGGCCCACGAGCAGTACTTC. The chain links TRBV3-1 (or the pseudogene TRBV3-2) to TRBJ2-7, with a tentative D call TRBD1 (6 bases). V gave up 0 bases and J gave up 5 bases, with 23 bases separating them. Germline CDR1 and CDR2: LGHDT and YNNKEL (reference sequence). This CDR3 contains 18 residues.

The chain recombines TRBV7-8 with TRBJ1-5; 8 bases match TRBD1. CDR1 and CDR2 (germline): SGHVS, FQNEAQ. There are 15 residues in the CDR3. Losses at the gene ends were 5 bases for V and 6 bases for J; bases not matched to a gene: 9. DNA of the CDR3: TGTGCCAGCAGCCGAGGGACAGGTGGAGGTCAGCCCCAGCATTTT. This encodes CASSRGTGGGQPQHF.

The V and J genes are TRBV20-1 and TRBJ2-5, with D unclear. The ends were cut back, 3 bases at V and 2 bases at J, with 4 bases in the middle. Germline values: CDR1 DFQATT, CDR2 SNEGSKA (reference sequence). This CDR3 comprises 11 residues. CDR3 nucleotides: TGCAGTGCTAGGGTTCAAGAGACCCAGTACTTC. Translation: CSARVQETQYF.